The clone carrying this TCR beta chain was seen a few times. Antigen specificity is unknown. TCRdb reanalysed the RACE reads using MiXCR and keeps one entry per CDR3 protein. The data show nearly 95,000 distinct CDR3 sequences, more than 9.5% seen once. Indicated time point: patch test 2, 6 weeks after DPC sensitization. This sample's treatment: therapeutic diphenylcyclopropenone sensitization with weekly scalp DPC. The data were obtained in a study of human T cells and chemical hapten exposure. The overall study: Patch tests of 0.01% DPC on the upper back were read at 6 days. The variation in per-sample TCR yields arose mainly from small differences in pooled library volumes.

CDR1 and CDR2 from the germline V gene are GTSNPN and SVGIG (reference sequence). The CDR3 totals 13 residues. Deletions cut 0 bases from V and 3 bases from J, with 3 bases between. Study results and caveats: High-frequency TCRs, those above 1 in 1000, stayed the same after DPC sensitization.

The rearrangement links TRBV30 to TRBJ2-6; D uncertain. The specimen comprised whole blood, sampled in connection with sensitization to the hapten diphenylcyclopropenone (DPC). The TCR was taken from a man aged 35-49 years with alopecia areata. Some clones in this sample may be carry-over from other donors' samples. The DNA for the CDR3 is TGTGCCTGGAGTGTAGGTGGGGCCAACGTCCTGACTTTC. Translating gives CAWSVGGANVLTF.